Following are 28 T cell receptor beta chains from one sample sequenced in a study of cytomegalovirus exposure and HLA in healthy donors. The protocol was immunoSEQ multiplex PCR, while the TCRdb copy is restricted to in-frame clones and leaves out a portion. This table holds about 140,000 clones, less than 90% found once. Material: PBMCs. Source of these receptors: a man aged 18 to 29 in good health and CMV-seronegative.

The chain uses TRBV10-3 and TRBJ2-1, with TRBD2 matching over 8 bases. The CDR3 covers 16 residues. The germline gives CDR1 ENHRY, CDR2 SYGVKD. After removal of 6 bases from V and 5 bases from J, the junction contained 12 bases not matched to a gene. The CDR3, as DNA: TGTGCCATCAGACCGAGCGGGGGCTCCTCGGACAATGAGCAGTTCTTC. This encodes CAIRPSGGSSDNEQFF.

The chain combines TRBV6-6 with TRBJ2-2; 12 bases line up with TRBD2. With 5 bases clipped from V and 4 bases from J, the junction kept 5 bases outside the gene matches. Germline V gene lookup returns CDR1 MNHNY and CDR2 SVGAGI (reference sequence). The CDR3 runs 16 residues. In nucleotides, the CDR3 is TGTGCCAGCAGTCCGACTAGCGGGAGACCCACCGGGGAGCTGTTTTTT. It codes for CASSPTSGRPTGELFF.

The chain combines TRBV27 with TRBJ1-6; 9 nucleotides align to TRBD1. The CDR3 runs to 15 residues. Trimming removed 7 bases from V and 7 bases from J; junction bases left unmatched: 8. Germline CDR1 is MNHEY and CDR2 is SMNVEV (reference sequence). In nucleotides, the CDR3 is TGTGCCAGCACCTCAGACAGGGGGAAAAATTCACCCCTCCACTTT. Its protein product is CASTSDRGKNSPLHF.

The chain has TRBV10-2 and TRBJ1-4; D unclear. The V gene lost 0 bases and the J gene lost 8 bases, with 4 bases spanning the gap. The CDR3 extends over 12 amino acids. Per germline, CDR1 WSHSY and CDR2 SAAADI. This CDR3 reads CASSESREKLFF. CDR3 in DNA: TGCGCCAGCAGTGAGTCGCGAGAAAAACTGTTTTTT.

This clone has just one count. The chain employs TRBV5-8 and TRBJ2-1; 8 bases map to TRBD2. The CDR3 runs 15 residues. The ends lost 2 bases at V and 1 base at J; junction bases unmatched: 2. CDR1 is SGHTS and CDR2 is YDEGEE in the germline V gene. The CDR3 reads CASSLAGASYNEQFF. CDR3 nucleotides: TGTGCCAGCAGCTTAGCGGGGGCATCCTACAATGAGCAGTTCTTC. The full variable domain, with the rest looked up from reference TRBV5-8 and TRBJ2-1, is EAGVTQSPTHLIKTRGQQATLRCSPISGHTSVYWYQQALGLGLQFLLWYDEGEERNRGNFPPRFSGRQFPNYSSELNVNALELEDSALYLCASSLAGASYNEQFFGPGTRLTVL.

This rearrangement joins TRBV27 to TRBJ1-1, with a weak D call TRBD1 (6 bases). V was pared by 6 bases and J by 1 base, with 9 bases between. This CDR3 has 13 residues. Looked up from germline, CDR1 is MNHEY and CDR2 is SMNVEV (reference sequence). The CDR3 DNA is TGTGCCAGCAGCCGACAGGCGAACACTGAAGCTTTCTTT. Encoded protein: CASSRQANTEAFF.

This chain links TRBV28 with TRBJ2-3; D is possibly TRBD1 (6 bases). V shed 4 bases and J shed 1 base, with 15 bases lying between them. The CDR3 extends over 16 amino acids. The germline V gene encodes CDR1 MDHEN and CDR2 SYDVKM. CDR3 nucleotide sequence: TGTGCCAGCAGTTATCAACAGGGCTCAGGCACAGATACGCAGTATTTT. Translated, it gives CASSYQQGSGTDTQYF.

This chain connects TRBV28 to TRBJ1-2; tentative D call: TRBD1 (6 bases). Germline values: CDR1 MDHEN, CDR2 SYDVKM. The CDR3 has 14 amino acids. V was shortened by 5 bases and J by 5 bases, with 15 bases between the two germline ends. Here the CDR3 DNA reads TGTGCCAGCAGTCGAACAGGGTTTGTTTATGGCTACACCTTC. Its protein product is CASSRTGFVYGYTF.

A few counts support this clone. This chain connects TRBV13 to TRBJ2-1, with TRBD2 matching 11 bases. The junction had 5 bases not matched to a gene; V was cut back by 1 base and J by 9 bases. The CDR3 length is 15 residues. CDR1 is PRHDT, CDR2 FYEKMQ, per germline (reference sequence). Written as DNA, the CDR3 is TGTGCCAGCAGCTTAGCACTAGCGGGGGCGGTTGAGCAGTTCTTC. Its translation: CASSLALAGAVEQFF.

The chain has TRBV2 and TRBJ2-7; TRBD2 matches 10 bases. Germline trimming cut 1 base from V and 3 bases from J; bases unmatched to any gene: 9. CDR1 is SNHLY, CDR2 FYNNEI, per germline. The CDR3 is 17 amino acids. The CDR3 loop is CASSEVGLATGNYEQYF. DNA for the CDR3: TGTGCCAGCAGTGAAGTGGGACTAGCGACGGGCAACTACGAGCAGTACTTC.

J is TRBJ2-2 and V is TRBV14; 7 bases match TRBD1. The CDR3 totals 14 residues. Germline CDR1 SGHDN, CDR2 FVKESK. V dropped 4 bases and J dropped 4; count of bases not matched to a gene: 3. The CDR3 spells CASSLGTVTGELFF. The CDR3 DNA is TGTGCCAGCAGCCTCGGGACAGTCACCGGGGAGCTGTTTTTT.

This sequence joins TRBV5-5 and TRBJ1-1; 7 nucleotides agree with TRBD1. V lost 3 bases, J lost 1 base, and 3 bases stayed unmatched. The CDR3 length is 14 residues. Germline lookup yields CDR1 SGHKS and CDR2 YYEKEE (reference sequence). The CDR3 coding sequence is TGTGCCAGCAGCTGGGGGACAGCGAACACTGAAGCTTTCTTT. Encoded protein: CASSWGTANTEAFF. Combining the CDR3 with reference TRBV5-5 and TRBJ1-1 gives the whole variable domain DAGVTQSPTHLIKTRGQQVTLRCSPISGHKSVSWYQQVLGQGPQFIFQYYEKEERGRGNFPDRFSARQFPNYSSELNVNALLLGDSALYLCASSWGTANTEAFFGQGTRLTVV.

CDR3 DNA: TGCGCCAGCAGCTTGGGGGCCAATTCTATAGCGACTGAAGCTTTCTTT. Protein: CASSLGANSIATEAFF. This sequence joins TRBV5-1 and TRBJ1-1, with D uncertain. This CDR3 has 16 residues. Trimming pared 0 bases from V and 5 bases from J, leaving 17 bases between. CDR1 is SGHRS, CDR2 YFSETQ, per germline.

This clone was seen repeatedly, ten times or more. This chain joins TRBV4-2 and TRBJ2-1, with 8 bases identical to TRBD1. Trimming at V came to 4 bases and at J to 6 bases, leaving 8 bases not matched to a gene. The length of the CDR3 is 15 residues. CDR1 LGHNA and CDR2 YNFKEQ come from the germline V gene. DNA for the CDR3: TGTGCCAGCAGCCGTGGACAGGGAGAGGGCAATGAGCAGTTCTTC. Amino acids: CASSRGQGEGNEQFF.

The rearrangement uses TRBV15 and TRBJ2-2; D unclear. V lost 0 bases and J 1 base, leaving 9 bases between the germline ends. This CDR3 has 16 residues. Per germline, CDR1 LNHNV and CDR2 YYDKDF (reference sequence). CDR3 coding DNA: TGTGCCACCAGCAGAGAATCGTCGGTGAACACCGGGGAGCTGTTTTTT. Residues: CATSRESSVNTGELFF.

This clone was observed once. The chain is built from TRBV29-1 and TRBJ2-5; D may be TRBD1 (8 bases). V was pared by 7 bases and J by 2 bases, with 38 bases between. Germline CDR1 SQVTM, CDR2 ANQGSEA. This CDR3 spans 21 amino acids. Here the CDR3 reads CSARHDLAGIYNRGGQETQYF. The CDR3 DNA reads TGCAGCGCCCGCCACGACCTTGCCGGTATTTATAACAGGGGGGGACAAGAGACCCAGTACTTC.

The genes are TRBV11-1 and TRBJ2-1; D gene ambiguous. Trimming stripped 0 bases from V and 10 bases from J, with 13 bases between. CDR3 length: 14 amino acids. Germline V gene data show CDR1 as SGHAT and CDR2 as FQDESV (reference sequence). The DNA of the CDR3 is TGTGCCAGCAGCTTAGCGGGCACTGACGGCGAGCAGTTCTTC. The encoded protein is CASSLAGTDGEQFF. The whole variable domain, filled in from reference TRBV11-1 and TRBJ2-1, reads EAEVAQSPRYKITEKSQAVAFWCDPISGHATLYWYRQILGQGPELLVQFQDESVVDDSQLPKDRFSAERLKGVDSTLKIQPAELGDSAMYLCASSLAGTDGEQFFGPGTRLTVL.

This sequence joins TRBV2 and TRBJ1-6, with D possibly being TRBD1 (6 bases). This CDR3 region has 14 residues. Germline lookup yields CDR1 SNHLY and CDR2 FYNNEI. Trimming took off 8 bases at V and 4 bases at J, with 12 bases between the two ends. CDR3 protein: CASQTGNYNSPLHF. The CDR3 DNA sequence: TGTGCCAGCCAGACAGGAAATTATAATTCACCCCTCCACTTT. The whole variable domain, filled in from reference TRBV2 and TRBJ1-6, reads EPEVTQTPSHQVTQMGQEVILRCVPISNHLYFYWYRQILGQKVEFLVSFYNNEISEKSEIFDDQFSVERPDGSNFTLKIRSTKLEDSAMYFCASQTGNYNSPLHFGNGTRLTVT.

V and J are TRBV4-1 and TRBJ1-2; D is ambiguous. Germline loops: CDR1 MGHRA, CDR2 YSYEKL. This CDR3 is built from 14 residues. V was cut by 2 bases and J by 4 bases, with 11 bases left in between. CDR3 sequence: CASSQKEEAYGYTF. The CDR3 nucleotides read TGCGCCAGCAGCCAAAAAGAGGAAGCCTATGGCTACACCTTC.

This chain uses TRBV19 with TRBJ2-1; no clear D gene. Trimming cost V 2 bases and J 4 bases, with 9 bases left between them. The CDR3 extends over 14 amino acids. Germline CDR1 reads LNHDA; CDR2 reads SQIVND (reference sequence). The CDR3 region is CASSIPDNYNEQFF. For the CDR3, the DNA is TGTGCCAGTAGTATACCCGACAATTACAATGAGCAGTTCTTC.

CDR3 in DNA: TGTGCCAGCAGCCCCCGGGGTAGCGGGAGTGACAATGAGCAGTTCTTC. As protein: CASSPRGSGSDNEQFF. J is TRBJ2-1 and V is TRBV13; 9 bases match TRBD2. Losses at the gene ends were 5 bases for V and 5 bases for J; bases not matched to a gene: 10. This CDR3 region has 16 residues. Germline V gene data show CDR1 as PRHDT and CDR2 as FYEKMQ (reference sequence).

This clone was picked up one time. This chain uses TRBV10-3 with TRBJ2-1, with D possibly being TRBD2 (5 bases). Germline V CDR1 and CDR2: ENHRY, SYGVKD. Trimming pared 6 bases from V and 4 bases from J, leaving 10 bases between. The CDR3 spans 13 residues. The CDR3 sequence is CAIRLDSYNEQFF. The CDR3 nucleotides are TGTGCCATCAGATTGGACTCGTACAATGAGCAGTTCTTC.

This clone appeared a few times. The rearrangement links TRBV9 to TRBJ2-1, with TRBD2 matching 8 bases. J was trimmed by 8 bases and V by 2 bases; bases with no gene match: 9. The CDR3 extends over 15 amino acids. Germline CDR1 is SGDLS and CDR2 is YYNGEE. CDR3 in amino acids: CASSVSGGAGDEQFF. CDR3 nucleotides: TGTGCCAGCAGCGTCTCGGGGGGGGCTGGCGATGAGCAGTTCTTC.

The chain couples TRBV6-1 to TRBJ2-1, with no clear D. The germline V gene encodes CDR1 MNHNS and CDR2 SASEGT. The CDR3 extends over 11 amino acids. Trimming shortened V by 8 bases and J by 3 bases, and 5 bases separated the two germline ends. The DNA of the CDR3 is TGTGCCAGCGTCGGCTACAATGAGCAGTTCTTC. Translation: CASVGYNEQFF.

DNA for the CDR3: TGTGCAAGTCGCTTAGCGCGGGGTAGCAAGTTCACCAATGAGCAGTTCTTC. This encodes CASRLARGSKFTNEQFF. The V gene is TRBV12-2, the J gene TRBJ2-1; no check of the table's D call, TRBD2, against the DNA was made. TRBV12-2 is a listed pseudogene. The CDR3 is 17 amino acids.

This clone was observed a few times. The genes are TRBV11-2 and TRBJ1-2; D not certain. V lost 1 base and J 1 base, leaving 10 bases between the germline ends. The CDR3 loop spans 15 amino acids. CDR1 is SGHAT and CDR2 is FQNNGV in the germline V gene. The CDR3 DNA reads TGTGCCAGCAGCTTAGCTCACAGAAATAACTATGGCTACACCTTC. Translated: CASSLAHRNNYGYTF. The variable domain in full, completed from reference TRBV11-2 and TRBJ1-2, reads EAGVAQSPRYKIIEKRQSVAFWCNPISGHATLYWYQQILGQGPKLLIQFQNNGVVDDSQLPKDRFSAERLKGVDSTLKIQPAKLEDSAVYLCASSLAHRNNYGYTFGSGTRLTVV.

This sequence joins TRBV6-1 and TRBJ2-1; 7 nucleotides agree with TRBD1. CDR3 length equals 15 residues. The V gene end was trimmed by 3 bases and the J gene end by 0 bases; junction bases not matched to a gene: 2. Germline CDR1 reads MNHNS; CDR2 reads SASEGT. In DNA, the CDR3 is TGTGCCAGCAGTGAGTCAGGGGGCTCCTACAATGAGCAGTTCTTC. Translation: CASSESGGSYNEQFF.

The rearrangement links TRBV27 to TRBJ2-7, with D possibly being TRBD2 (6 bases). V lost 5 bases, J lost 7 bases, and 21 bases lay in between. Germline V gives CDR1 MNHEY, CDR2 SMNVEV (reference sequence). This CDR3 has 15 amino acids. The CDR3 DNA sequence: TGTGCCAGCAGTCCATGGGGGACTCCTTGGGAGGAGCAGTACTTC. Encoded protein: CASSPWGTPWEEQYF.